This T cell receptor beta chain was obtained from a study of shared clonotypes between healthy human individuals (dated by TCRdb to about 2020). Notes on the research overall: A few men and a couple of women, aged 18 to 49 years, made up the cohort. For each donor, CD4 naive and CD4 memory were each run on three plates, CD8 naive on two plates, and CD8 memory on one plate. To estimate repertoire size and how much clonotypes are shared between individuals, the study performed deep sequencing of blood TCR repertoires from about five healthy adults. Different laboratories and diverse techniques were used to prepare libraries and sequence TCR repertoires, to increase sequencing depth and limit assay-specific biases. Leukapheresis yielded between about 0.85 and 10 billion PBMCs per donor.

Via the germline V gene, CDR1 is MGHRA and CDR2 YSYEKL. Trimming costs V 0 bases and J 3 bases, and their ends lie 5 bases apart. The CDR3 runs 13 residues from the cysteine to the phenylalanine. The only DNA kept is the CDR3, 39 bases in frame from the first base. Worth noting for this clone: Its antigen is unknown. Qualities for individual bases were not recorded, and no much larger clone is one base off. Other DNA sequences in the same sample also yield this CDR3.

For the CD8 naive samples, CD45RO-negative cells were positively selected for CCR7, yielding a CD45RA+CCR7+ population from which TemRA cells were excluded. Donors were healthy HIV-negative adults with no recently reported acute infections or vaccinations. Every donor was a Caucasian adult living in Nashville, Tennessee, USA. Blood was obtained by leukapheresis, after which PBMCs were separated by Ficoll-Histopaque density gradient centrifugation and cryopreserved in liquid nitrogen vapor phase. Purity and quantity of every magnetically sorted T cell population were checked by analytical flow cytometry. Genomic DNA was isolated from each sorted fraction and quantified by UV absorbance on a Nanodrop 2000c. TCR CDR3 regions were amplified from genomic DNA by multiplex PCR using the deep immunoSEQ assay. Extracted genomic DNA from each cell subset was distributed evenly across all wells of several immunoSEQ 96-well plates, and each plate was treated as a replicate. For sorted subsets, 200 ng of genomic DNA, equivalent to some 30,000 T cell genomes, went into each replicate PCR. Purified libraries were measured with a Qubit 3.0 fluorometer, size-checked on a Bioanalyzer 2100, and measured again with the KAPA Library Quantification kit. Every immunoSEQ 96-well plate was sequenced on a separate single-read 150-cycle Illumina NextSeq 550 flow cell. Regarding the original processing steps: Because only junctional sequences without quality scores were contained in the immunoSEQ output, filtering matching that applied to full-length reads could not be performed. To assign V/J genes and CDR3, sequences were annotated using PyIR, a Python wrapper for IgBLAST v1.9, with IMGT germline references. Any read was removed if the V/J assignment was weak (E-value above 1e-6), the CDR3 was missing, or the read contained stop codons, out-of-frame junctions, or ambiguous translated residues. V3J clonotypes were defined as sequences sharing the same inferred V gene, J gene, and CDR3 amino acid sequence. Percentage overlap between repertoires was computed as shared unique clonotypes divided by the size of the smaller repertoire. Repertoire richness was assessed with RTK rarefaction, the Chao1 estimator, and Recon v2.1 estimates of unobserved clonotypes. OLGA was used to compute generation probabilities for all TCRbeta clonotypes that the gDNA method yielded from a handful of donors. Sourced from immuneACCESS, this table was stored by TCRdb with only in-frame sequences that have V and J called. A share of the clones is absent; for the studies checked, an unresolved V gene accounts for under half, and the remainder has no known explanation. The V and J calls and clone size are taken from that table; D and trimming were inferred from the DNA. This sample holds millions of clones; about 94% were observed only once. Of the sample, 0.85% to 1.3% is held by the ten largest clones.

The study at large found these results: Sampling was restricted to blood, and TCR repertoires in tissues likely differ from the TCR repertoires found in blood. Naive subsets generally had larger estimated clonotype richness than memory subsets did. Compared with non-shared clonotypes, the clonotypes found in all four sorted-subset donors had higher generation probabilities. The genetic and exposure-history diversity represented was limited by the small number of donors. Even with the large sequencing depth, rarefaction of the sorted-subset datasets indicated that sequencing was incomplete. Based on pairwise subsampling, the degree of clonotype sharing among donors was expected to be affected by sequencing depth. When several donors were compared, the shared fraction of clonotypes was about 5% for naive CD4, approximately 3.3% for naive CD8, 2% to 2.5% for memory CD4, and 0.3% to 0.5% for memory CD8.

The chain joins TRBV4-1 to TRBJ2-5, with the D gene call left open. Material: naive CD8+ T cells sorted from blood. The cell subset or site label of this sample denotes: CD45RA+CCR7+. The sequence derives from a man younger than 35 in good health. The bases are TGCGCCAGCAGCCAAGATATGGAAGAGACCCAGTACTTC. Translated, this gives CASSQDMEETQYF.